These T cell receptor beta chains were read from a single sample in a study of a mutant IDH1 vaccine in newly diagnosed glioma. These receptors have no known antigen. The data were produced by immunoSEQ multiplex PCR, yet TCRdb's version contains in-frame clones alone and is incomplete. The sample has tens of thousands of clones; 80% to 85% are singletons. Sample: PBMCs, taken from a glioma patient whose treatment included an IDH1 peptide vaccine. The receptors stem from a man aged 25-45 years with glioma. Each CDR3 is given with its conserved first and last residue. Each record gives: J gene, D gene, clone size, CDR3 length, V gene, CDR3 protein, CDR3 DNA. D genes are given only for firm matches. Size is stated for part of the rows, as once, few or many counts, or as a class when the clone is expanded.

j_gene: TRBJ1-2; d_gene: TRBD1; abundance: few; len: 15; v_gene: TRBV11-2; CDR3aa: CASSLGDRVSGGYTF; CDR3nt: TGTGCCAGCAGCTTAGGAGACAGGGTTTCAGGTGGCTACACCTTC
j_gene: TRBJ2-7; d_gene: TRBD2; abundance: -; len: 15; v_gene: TRBV27; CDR3aa: CASSLSAGGTYEQYF; CDR3nt: TGTGCCAGCAGTTTATCTGCGGGGGGGACCTACGAGCAGTACTTC
j_gene: TRBJ1-1; d_gene: TRBD1; abundance: -; len: 14; v_gene: TRBV27; CDR3aa: CASSSPGTGRQAFF; CDR3nt: TGTGCCAGCAGTTCCCCGGGGACAGGCAGGCAAGCTTTCTTT
j_gene: TRBJ1-5; d_gene: -; abundance: -; len: 15; v_gene: TRBV30; CDR3aa: CAWSVKRGSNQPQHF; CDR3nt: TGTGCCTGGAGTGTAAAAAGGGGGAGCAATCAGCCCCAGCATTTT
j_gene: TRBJ2-7; d_gene: TRBD1; abundance: -; len: 15; v_gene: TRBV10-3; CDR3aa: CAISGADRGPYEQYF; CDR3nt: TGTGCCATCAGTGGGGCGGACAGGGGTCCCTACGAGCAGTACTTC
j_gene: TRBJ1-5; d_gene: -; abundance: -; len: 15; v_gene: TRBV6-5; CDR3aa: CASSYIGGSNQPQHF; CDR3nt: TGTGCCAGCAGTTATATAGGAGGTAGCAATCAGCCCCAGCATTTT
j_gene: TRBJ2-3; d_gene: -; abundance: -; len: 14; v_gene: TRBV2; CDR3aa: CASRNPYTTDTQYF; CDR3nt: TGTGCCAGCAGGAACCCATACACCACAGATACGCAGTATTTT
j_gene: TRBJ1-2; d_gene: -; abundance: -; len: 13; v_gene: TRBV30; CDR3aa: CACDGQGNYGYTF; CDR3nt: TGTGCCTGTGATGGCCAGGGGAACTATGGCTACACCTTC
j_gene: TRBJ2-5; d_gene: TRBD2; abundance: -; len: 16; v_gene: TRBV13; CDR3aa: CASSPPGLAGGETQYF; CDR3nt: TGTGCCAGCAGCCCCCCGGGACTAGCGGGGGGGGAGACCCAGTACTTC
j_gene: TRBJ1-4; d_gene: TRBD1; abundance: -; len: 21; v_gene: TRBV10-2; CDR3aa: CASSAPPRDRGKVATNEKLFF; CDR3nt: TGCGCCAGCAGTGCTCCACCCCGGGACAGGGGGAAGGTAGCAACTAATGAAAAACTGTTTTTT
j_gene: TRBJ1-1; d_gene: TRBD1; abundance: -; len: 15; v_gene: TRBV2; CDR3aa: CASTQRGQGYTEAFF; CDR3nt: TGTGCCAGCACCCAACGGGGACAGGGTTACACTGAAGCTTTCTTT
j_gene: TRBJ1-3; d_gene: -; abundance: -; len: 16; v_gene: TRBV5-4; CDR3aa: CASSLGIGVSGNTIYF; CDR3nt: TGTGCCAGCAGCTTGGGTATCGGGGTCTCTGGAAACACCATATATTTT
j_gene: TRBJ2-5; d_gene: TRBD2; abundance: -; len: 13; v_gene: TRBV5-1; CDR3aa: CASKGLAIETQYF; CDR3nt: TGCGCCAGCAAGGGACTAGCGATAGAGACCCAGTACTTC
j_gene: TRBJ1-2; d_gene: -; abundance: -; len: 13; v_gene: TRBV5-1; CDR3aa: CASSLVGDYGYTF; CDR3nt: TGCGCCAGCAGCTTGGTAGGGGACTATGGCTACACCTTC
j_gene: TRBJ1-4; d_gene: -; abundance: -; len: 17; v_gene: TRBV15; CDR3aa: CATSEIGGVTTNEKLFF; CDR3nt: TGTGCCACCAGCGAAATTGGGGGGGTGACAACTAATGAAAAACTGTTTTTT
j_gene: TRBJ1-1; d_gene: -; abundance: -; len: 13; v_gene: TRBV10-2; CDR3aa: CASSERGGTEAFF; CDR3nt: TGCGCCAGCAGTGAGAGAGGGGGCACTGAAGCTTTCTTT
j_gene: TRBJ2-5; d_gene: TRBD2; abundance: -; len: 16; v_gene: TRBV6-1; CDR3aa: CASSDAGGGLLETQYF; CDR3nt: TGTGCCAGCAGTGATGCGGGCGGGGGGCTTTTAGAGACCCAGTACTTC
j_gene: TRBJ1-6; d_gene: -; abundance: few; len: 15; v_gene: TRBV27; CDR3aa: CASSLYGGGVSPLHF; CDR3nt: TGTGCCAGCAGTTTATACGGGGGGGGAGTTTCACCCCTCCACTTT
j_gene: TRBJ1-1; d_gene: -; abundance: few; len: 13; v_gene: TRBV2; CDR3aa: CASSETQGSGAFF; CDR3nt: TGTGCCAGCAGTGAAACACAGGGAAGCGGAGCTTTCTTT
j_gene: TRBJ2-1; d_gene: -; abundance: -; len: 15; v_gene: TRBV6-1; CDR3aa: CASSEFRGSYNEQFF; CDR3nt: TGTGCCAGCAGTGAGTTCCGGGGTTCGTACAATGAGCAGTTCTTC
j_gene: TRBJ2-3; d_gene: -; abundance: -; len: 16; v_gene: TRBV5-6; CDR3aa: CASSLLRQPSTDTQYF; CDR3nt: TGTGCCAGCAGCTTGTTGAGACAGCCTAGCACAGATACGCAGTATTTT
j_gene: TRBJ1-1; d_gene: -; abundance: -; len: 12; v_gene: TRBV21-1; CDR3aa: CASSIGEPEAFF; CDR3nt: TGTGCCAGCAGCATTGGGGAACCTGAAGCTTTCTTT
j_gene: TRBJ1-2; d_gene: -; abundance: -; len: 13; v_gene: TRBV5-8; CDR3aa: CASSRTRHYGYTF; CDR3nt: TGTGCCAGCAGTCGGACGAGGCACTATGGCTACACCTTC
j_gene: TRBJ1-1; d_gene: TRBD1; abundance: -; len: 13; v_gene: TRBV30; CDR3aa: CAWTGTVNTEAFF; CDR3nt: TGTGCCTGGACCGGGACAGTGAACACTGAAGCTTTCTTT
j_gene: TRBJ2-1; d_gene: TRBD2; abundance: -; len: 15; v_gene: TRBV4-2; CDR3aa: CASSQSSGDYNEQFF; CDR3nt: TGTGCCAGCAGCCAGTCTAGCGGGGATTACAATGAGCAGTTCTTC
j_gene: TRBJ1-5; d_gene: -; abundance: few; len: 13; v_gene: TRBV30; CDR3aa: CAWGTMGNQPQHF; CDR3nt: TGTGCCTGGGGGACAATGGGCAATCAGCCCCAGCATTTT
j_gene: TRBJ2-5; d_gene: TRBD2; abundance: -; len: 17; v_gene: TRBV7-9; CDR3aa: CASSPVGSGIPQETQYF; CDR3nt: TGTGCCAGCAGCCCGGTGGGTAGCGGGATACCCCAAGAGACCCAGTACTTC
j_gene: TRBJ2-1; d_gene: TRBD2; abundance: -; len: 17; v_gene: TRBV10-1; CDR3aa: CASSEANEVAGRSEQFF; CDR3nt: TGCGCCAGCAGTGAGGCAAACGAGGTAGCGGGGAGGTCTGAGCAGTTCTTC
j_gene: TRBJ2-7; d_gene: TRBD1; abundance: -; len: 18; v_gene: TRBV4-1; CDR3aa: CASSQGSRTGANSYEQYF; CDR3nt: TGCGCCAGCAGCCAAGGGTCACGAACAGGGGCCAACTCCTACGAGCAGTACTTC
j_gene: TRBJ1-4; d_gene: -; abundance: -; len: 16; v_gene: TRBV6-5; CDR3aa: CASSYYRSLKGEKLFF; CDR3nt: TGTGCCAGCAGTTACTATCGGTCACTCAAAGGCGAAAAACTGTTTTTT
j_gene: TRBJ1-2; d_gene: TRBD1; abundance: -; len: 13; v_gene: TRBV2; CDR3aa: CASSGTGRNGYTF; CDR3nt: TGTGCCAGCAGTGGGACAGGGAGAAATGGCTACACCTTC
j_gene: TRBJ2-6; d_gene: -; abundance: -; len: 16; v_gene: TRBV19; CDR3aa: CASSMTRSSGANVLTF; CDR3nt: TGTGCCAGTAGTATGACCAGAAGCTCTGGGGCCAACGTCCTGACTTTC
j_gene: TRBJ1-2; d_gene: -; abundance: -; len: 13; v_gene: TRBV6-1; CDR3aa: CASGREQGRGYTF; CDR3nt: TGTGCCAGCGGGAGAGAACAGGGCAGGGGCTACACCTTC
j_gene: TRBJ1-2; d_gene: -; abundance: -; len: 15; v_gene: TRBV5-6; CDR3aa: CASRKRQDSNYGYTF; CDR3nt: TGTGCCAGCAGAAAGAGACAGGATTCTAACTATGGCTACACCTTC
j_gene: TRBJ2-2; d_gene: -; abundance: -; len: 11; v_gene: TRBV5-1; CDR3aa: CASSFGGELFF; CDR3nt: TGCGCCAGCAGCTTCGGCGGGGAGCTGTTTTTT
j_gene: TRBJ1-2; d_gene: -; abundance: -; len: 15; v_gene: TRBV18; CDR3aa: CASSLTEVTAYGYTF; CDR3nt: TGTGCCAGCTCACTCACGGAGGTGACCGCCTATGGCTACACCTTC
j_gene: TRBJ1-2; d_gene: TRBD1; abundance: -; len: 14; v_gene: TRBV11-2; CDR3aa: CASSFGQGANGYTF; CDR3nt: TGTGCCAGCAGCTTCGGACAGGGGGCGAATGGCTACACCTTC
j_gene: TRBJ2-7; d_gene: -; abundance: -; len: 13; v_gene: TRBV13; CDR3aa: CASSLAGYYEQYF; CDR3nt: TGTGCCAGCAGCTTAGCAGGTTATTACGAGCAGTACTTC
j_gene: TRBJ1-1; d_gene: -; abundance: -; len: 15; v_gene: TRBV5-4; CDR3aa: CASSLRLWENTEAFF; CDR3nt: TGTGCCAGCAGCTTGCGATTGTGGGAGAACACTGAAGCTTTCTTT
j_gene: TRBJ2-7; d_gene: -; abundance: -; len: 19; v_gene: TRBV5-6; CDR3aa: CASSLAGGLSPYLVSQQYF; CDR3nt: TGTGCCAGCAGCTTGGCCGGGGGTTTGAGCCCATACCTTGTTAGCCAGCAGTACTTC
j_gene: TRBJ2-7; d_gene: TRBD1; abundance: -; len: 15; v_gene: TRBV5-4; CDR3aa: CASSPNGQGSYEQYF; CDR3nt: TGTGCCAGCAGCCCTAACGGACAGGGTTCCTACGAGCAGTACTTC
j_gene: TRBJ1-1; d_gene: -; abundance: once; len: 16; v_gene: TRBV7-6; CDR3aa: CASSPGGGARDTEAFF; CDR3nt: TGTGCCAGCAGCCCAGGTGGGGGGGCAAGGGACACTGAAGCTTTCTTT
j_gene: TRBJ1-5; d_gene: -; abundance: -; len: 13; v_gene: TRBV18; CDR3aa: CASSTSDTSAQHF; CDR3nt: TGTGCCAGCTCAACCAGCGACACTTCGGCCCAGCATTTT
j_gene: TRBJ1-2; d_gene: TRBD1; abundance: once; len: 15; v_gene: TRBV19; CDR3aa: CASSLPTGAIYGYTF; CDR3nt: TGTGCCAGTAGTTTACCGACAGGGGCCATCTATGGCTACACCTTC
j_gene: TRBJ2-6; d_gene: -; abundance: -; len: 15; v_gene: TRBV5-1; CDR3aa: CASRSALSGANVLTF; CDR3nt: TGCGCCAGCAGATCAGCTCTCTCTGGGGCCAACGTCCTGACTTTC
j_gene: TRBJ2-1; d_gene: TRBD2; abundance: -; len: 17; v_gene: TRBV9; CDR3aa: CASSVGLTSGGMNEQFF; CDR3nt: TGTGCCAGCAGCGTAGGGTTGACTAGCGGGGGGATGAATGAGCAGTTCTTC
j_gene: TRBJ1-6; d_gene: TRBD1; abundance: few; len: 14; v_gene: TRBV7-8; CDR3aa: CASSDDRGVSPLHF; CDR3nt: TGTGCCAGCAGCGATGACAGGGGTGTGTCACCCCTCCACTTT
j_gene: TRBJ2-3; d_gene: -; abundance: -; len: 14; v_gene: TRBV25-1; CDR3aa: CASSEYITTDTQYF; CDR3nt: TGTGCCAGCAGTGAATATATCACAACAGATACGCAGTATTTT
j_gene: TRBJ2-1; d_gene: TRBD2; abundance: -; len: 18; v_gene: TRBV7-2; CDR3aa: CASSLARGRAGRDNEQFF; CDR3nt: TGTGCCAGCAGCTTAGCGCGTGGGAGGGCGGGGCGAGACAATGAGCAGTTCTTC
j_gene: TRBJ1-5; d_gene: TRBD1; abundance: -; len: 13; v_gene: TRBV29-1; CDR3aa: CSVETGDNQPQHF; CDR3nt: TGCAGCGTTGAAACAGGGGACAATCAGCCCCAGCATTTT